What follows are 26 T cell receptor beta chains derived from one specimen sequenced in a study of T cell repertoires in cytomegalovirus infection. MiXCR, applied by TCRdb to the reads, yields one record per CDR3 protein. The sample has roughly 230,000 distinct CDR3 sequences; around 15% are singletons. Material: CD8+ T cells from PBMCs. The receptors derive from a human donor in good health (CMV status not recorded). Some clones in this sample may be carry-over from other donors' samples.

The chain couples TRBV7-9 to TRBJ1-1; no clear D gene. CDR3 size: 15 residues. The germline CDR1 and CDR2 sequences are SEHNR and FQNEAQ (reference sequence). V was pared by 5 bases and J by 10 bases, with 23 bases between. The DNA for the CDR3 is TGTGCCAGCAGCGGAGGGATGGACCCGACGTTTCCAGCTTTCTTT. Residues: CASSGGMDPTFPAFF. The full variable domain, with the rest looked up from reference TRBV7-9 and TRBJ1-1, is DTGVSQNPRHKITKRGQNVTFRCDPISEHNRLYWYRQTLGQGPEFLTYFQNEAQLEKSRLLSDRFSAERPKGSFSTLEIQRTEQGDSAMYLCASSGGMDPTFPAFFGQGTRLTVV.

This clonotype was counted only a few times. The V call is TRBV24-1, the J call TRBJ2-1, with D possibly being TRBD1 or TRBD2 (5 bases each). Trimming pared 7 bases from V and 4 bases from J, leaving 16 bases between. Looked up from germline, CDR1 is KGHDR and CDR2 is SFDVKD. This CDR3 contains 15 residues. CDR3 bases: TGTGCCACCAGCCCGGGCCCGGGACGATACAATGAGCAGTTCTTC. Protein sequence: CATSPGPGRYNEQFF.

This clonotype was observed many times. The chain has TRBV20-1 and TRBJ1-1, with a tentative D call TRBD1 (5 bases). Germline loops: CDR1 DFQATT, CDR2 SNEGSKA (reference sequence). This CDR3 has 13 residues. V was shortened by 6 bases and J by 5 bases, with 16 bases between the two germline ends. The CDR3 is CSADQGKGTEAFF. CDR3 DNA sequence: TGCAGTGCAGATCAGGGCAAGGGTACTGAAGCTTTCTTT.

There are a few counts of this clonotype. V and J are TRBV4-2 and TRBJ2-1, with a weak D call TRBD1 (6 bases). CDR3 length: 16 amino acids. Germline CDR1 reads LGHNA; CDR2 reads YNFKEQ. V was cut by 0 bases and J by 2 bases, with 11 bases left in between. The CDR3 DNA reads as TGTGCCAGCAGCCAAGATCAGGGGTTGGCCTACAATGAGCAGTTCTTC. It is translated as CASSQDQGLAYNEQFF.

Many counts were recorded for this clonotype. The J gene is TRBJ2-3, the V gene TRBV6-1; 12 positions agree with TRBD2. Germline V lookup: CDR1 MNHNS, CDR2 SASEGT. The CDR3 runs to 16 residues. The trim removed 6 bases at V and 2 bases at J, leaving 6 bases unmatched. As DNA, the CDR3 is TGTGCCAGCAGCCGCACTAGCGGGGGGAACACAGATACGCAGTATTTT. Translated, it gives CASSRTSGGNTDTQYF.

This clonotype was detected only a few times. This sequence joins TRBV7-6 and TRBJ2-1; perhaps TRBD2 as D (7 bases). The CDR3 contains 16 residues. Germline CDR1 and CDR2: SGHVS and FNYEAQ. Trimming took 4 bases from V and 7 from J, leaving 20 bases between them. The CDR3 nucleotides read TGTGCCAGCAGCTCTGGGGGGGAAGGGGGTTATAATGAGCAGTTCTTC. Translated: CASSSGGEGGYNEQFF.

The chain couples TRBV12-3 or TRBV12-4 to TRBJ2-3, with 12 nucleotides matching TRBD2. This CDR3 spans 18 amino acids. V lost 5 bases, J lost 6 bases, and 15 bases stayed unmatched. The CDR3 sequence: CASSGATATSGGSDTQYF. The CDR3 nucleotides read TGTGCCAGCAGTGGGGCTACGGCGACTAGCGGGGGCTCGGATACGCAGTATTTT.

This clonotype was counted many times. The gene calls are TRBV12-5 and TRBJ2-2; D is undetermined. V was cut by 3 bases and J by 6 bases, with 11 bases left in between. CDR1 and CDR2 (germline): LGHNT, FRNRAP. CDR3 length equals 14 residues. CDR3 DNA: TGTGCTAGTGGTTTCGAGATCCCGTCCGGGGAGCTGTTTTTT. Translation: CASGFEIPSGELFF.

In its sample, this clonotype was seen a few times. The chain has TRBV5-1 and TRBJ1-2, with 8 bases aligning to TRBD1. Germline V gene data show CDR1 as SGHRS and CDR2 as YFSETQ. Trimming cost V 3 bases and J 2 bases; bases outside gene matches: 9. The CDR3 is 16 amino acids. For the CDR3, the DNA is TGCGCCAGCAGCTCGGAATGGACAGGGCTCAACTATGGCTACACCTTC. Its translation: CASSSEWTGLNYGYTF.

Ten or more counts support this clonotype. The genes are TRBV7-8 and TRBJ1-1; 10 nucleotides match TRBD1. Trimming cost V 3 bases and J 6 bases; bases outside gene matches: 4. Per germline, CDR1 SGHVS and CDR2 FQNEAQ. This CDR3 comprises 14 residues. CDR3: CASSFPGQGSEAFF. The CDR3 DNA follows: TGTGCCAGCAGCTTTCCGGGACAGGGGTCTGAAGCTTTCTTT.

This clonotype occurred many times. V usage is TRBV27 and J usage is TRBJ1-3; D is perhaps TRBD1 (5 bases). Germline V gives CDR1 MNHEY, CDR2 SMNVEV (reference sequence). The length of the CDR3 is 15 residues. V was trimmed by 4 bases and J by 4 bases, leaving 14 bases between them. CDR3 nucleotide sequence: TGTGCCAGCAGTTATACTGGGGGTTCCGGAAACACCATATATTTT. It translates to CASSYTGGSGNTIYF.

The V gene is TRBV11-2, the J gene TRBJ2-6, with D possibly being TRBD1 (6 bases). CDR1 SGHAT and CDR2 FQNNGV come from the germline V gene. Trimming took 3 bases from V and 1 from J, leaving 16 bases between them. This CDR3 spans 18 amino acids. The CDR3 here is CASSFTEDSGSGANVLTF. Here the CDR3 DNA reads TGTGCCAGCAGCTTTACTGAGGACAGCGGTTCTGGGGCCAACGTCCTGACTTTC.

This clonotype showed up many times. The rearrangement uses TRBV7-2 and TRBJ1-2, with TRBD1 identical over 7 bases. V shed 1 base, J shed 4 bases, and the junction held 3 bases outside the gene matches. Germline CDR1 SGHTA, CDR2 FQGNSA. CDR3 length: 14 amino acids. In DNA form, the CDR3 reads TGTGCCAGCAGCTTAGGGGGACAGTTCTATGGCTACACCTTC. Its protein product is CASSLGGQFYGYTF.

On this clonotype itself: The germline gene is not matched at one end of the junction; a read error may be the cause. This chain joins TRBV6-2 or TRBV6-3 and TRBJ2-1; 7 bases align to TRBD2. Germline V CDR1 and CDR2: MNHEY, SVGEGT. The CDR3 sequence is 15 residues long. CDR3 bases: TGTGCCGGCAGTCCCCTAGCGGACTTCTACAATGAGCAGTTCTTC. It specifies CAGSPLADFYNEQFF.

The chain carries TRBV5-6 and TRBJ2-1; 7 nucleotides align to TRBD1. The CDR3 spans 15 residues. Germline V lookup: CDR1 SGHDT, CDR2 YYEEEE. The trim removed 4 bases at V and 4 bases at J, leaving 8 bases unmatched. CDR3 residues: CASSGDSLPYNEQFF. CDR3 DNA: TGTGCCAGCAGCGGGGACAGCCTACCTTACAATGAGCAGTTCTTC.

Ten or more counts support this clonotype. The chain combines TRBV7-9 with TRBJ2-5; D assignment may be TRBD1 or TRBD2 (5 bases each). This CDR3 comprises 15 residues. CDR1 SEHNR and CDR2 FQNEAQ come from the germline V gene (reference sequence). With 3 bases removed from V and 5 bases from J, the gap between germline ends came to 16 bases. The CDR3 reads CASSLAPRGQETQYF. CDR3 coding DNA: TGTGCCAGCAGCTTGGCCCCGAGGGGTCAGGAGACCCAGTACTTC.

This clonotype was found a few times. The chain employs TRBV2 and TRBJ2-1, with 11 bases that match TRBD2. J lost 5 bases, V lost 6 bases, and 6 bases had no gene match. This CDR3 contains 15 residues. Per the germline V gene, CDR1 is SNHLY and CDR2 is FYNNEI. Here the CDR3 DNA reads TGTGCCAGCAGGGCTAGCGGGGGGTCCCACAATGAGCAGTTCTTC. Its protein is CASRASGGSHNEQFF.

This chain joins TRBV2 and TRBJ1-2; possible D gene TRBD1, 6 bases. V was cut by 8 bases and J by 6 bases, with 10 bases left in between. The CDR3 sequence is 11 residues long. Germline assignment: CDR1 SNHLY and CDR2 FYNNEI. This chain's CDR3 is CASRPGDGYTF. The DNA of the CDR3 is TGTGCCAGCCGCCCAGGGGATGGCTACACCTTC.

Many counts were recorded for this clonotype. The V gene is TRBV6-2 or TRBV6-3, the J gene TRBJ2-5; D call uncertain. V dropped 2 bases and J dropped 7 bases, with 8 bases sitting between them. Germline-derived CDR1 and CDR2 are MNHEY and SVGEGT. The CDR3 extends over 12 amino acids. The DNA for the CDR3 is TGTGCCAGCAGTTACCCCGACCGGACCCAGTACTTC. Translating it yields CASSYPDRTQYF.

This clonotype has ten or more counts. The chain carries TRBV12-3 or TRBV12-4 and TRBJ2-4, with D perhaps given as TRBD1 or TRBD2 (5 bases each). V was cut by 0 bases and J by 0 bases, with 12 bases left in between. The CDR3 consists of 17 residues. CDR3 in amino acids: CASSLAWLGEAKNIQYF. DNA for the CDR3: TGTGCCAGCAGTTTAGCGTGGTTGGGGGAAGCCAAAAACATTCAGTACTTC.

This clonotype has just a few counts. This chain joins TRBV12-5 and TRBJ1-2, with D possibly being TRBD1 (5 bases). CDR3 length: 15 amino acids. The V end was cut by 6 bases, the J end by 7 bases, with 21 bases between. From germline, CDR1 is LGHNT and CDR2 FRNRAP. CDR3 protein: CASGPSGQGGGGYTF. The CDR3 bases are TGTGCTAGTGGCCCGAGCGGCCAGGGCGGGGGTGGCTACACCTTC.

This clonotype was counted ten times or more. The chain combines TRBV7-6 with TRBJ1-2; D gene uncertain. This CDR3 contains 13 residues. The germline gives CDR1 SGHVS, CDR2 FNYEAQ. Trimming stripped 1 base from V and 8 bases from J, with 11 bases between. DNA for the CDR3: TGTGCCAGCAGCTTAGACCCCGGACGAGGCTACACCTTC. Its translation is CASSLDPGRGYTF. Based on the CDR3 plus reference TRBV7-6 and TRBJ1-2, the full variable domain is GAGVSQSPRYKVTKRGQDVALRCDPISGHVSLYWYRQALGQGPEFLTYFNYEAQQDKSGLPNDRFSAERPEGSISTLTIQRTEQRDSAMYRCASSLDPGRGYTFGSGTRLTVV.

The chain links TRBV20-1 to TRBJ1-1, with 9 bases fitting TRBD1. This CDR3 spans 11 amino acids. CDR1 and CDR2 (germline): DFQATT, SNEGSKA (reference sequence). The CDR3 bases are TGCGGGGGACAGGGGAACACTGAAGCTTTCTTT. It specifies CGGQGNTEAFF.

In its sample, this clonotype was seen a few times. The CDR3 coding sequence is TGCAGCGTTGTTCCTAGCGGGGGGGTCAATGAGCAGTTCTTC. It encodes CSVVPSGGVNEQFF. V gene TRBV29-1 combines with J gene TRBJ2-1; TRBD2 matches 12 bases. CDR1 is SQVTM and CDR2 is ANQGSEA in the germline V gene. The CDR3 consists of 14 residues. Germline trimming cut 4 bases from V and 6 bases from J; bases unmatched to any gene: 4.

This clonotype has ten or more counts. V usage is TRBV11-2 and J usage is TRBJ2-1, with 9 bases identical to TRBD2. With V trimmed by 8 bases and J by 6 bases, 5 bases remained unmatched. CDR1 is SGHAT and CDR2 is FQNNGV in the germline V gene. The CDR3 length is 13 residues. The CDR3 DNA reads as TGTGCCAGCCTCGGGACTAGCCTCAATGAGCAGTTCTTC. Residues: CASLGTSLNEQFF.

The gene calls are TRBV20-1 and TRBJ1-2, with a possible D match to TRBD1 (5 bases). The CDR3 totals 14 residues. V dropped 7 bases and J dropped 3 bases, with 18 bases sitting between them. Germline-derived CDR1 and CDR2 are DFQATT and SNEGSKA (reference sequence). The CDR3 coding sequence is TGCAGTGGGGGGTCGAGGGCGGTGGACTATGGCTACACCTTC. Its protein is CSGGSRAVDYGYTF.